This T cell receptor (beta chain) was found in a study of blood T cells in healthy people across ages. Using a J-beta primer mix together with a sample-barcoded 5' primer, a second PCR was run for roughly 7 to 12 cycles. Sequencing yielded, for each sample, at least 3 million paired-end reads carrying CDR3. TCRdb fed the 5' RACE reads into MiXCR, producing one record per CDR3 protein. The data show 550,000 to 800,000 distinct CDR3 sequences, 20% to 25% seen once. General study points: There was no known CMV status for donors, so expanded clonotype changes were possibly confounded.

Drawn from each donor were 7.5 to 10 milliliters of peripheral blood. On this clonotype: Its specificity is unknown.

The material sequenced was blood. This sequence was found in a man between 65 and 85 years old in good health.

CDR3 sequence reads: CSVKGQGFEETQYF. CDR3 DNA sequence: TGCAGCGTAAAGGGACAGGGATTCGAAGAGACCCAGTACTTC. The gene calls are TRBV29-1 and TRBJ2-1, with TRBD1 identical over 9 bases. The end of the DNA fits TRBJ2-5 better, so the J call may be wrong. The CDR3 totals 14 residues. CDR1 is SQVTM, CDR2 ANQGSEA, per germline.